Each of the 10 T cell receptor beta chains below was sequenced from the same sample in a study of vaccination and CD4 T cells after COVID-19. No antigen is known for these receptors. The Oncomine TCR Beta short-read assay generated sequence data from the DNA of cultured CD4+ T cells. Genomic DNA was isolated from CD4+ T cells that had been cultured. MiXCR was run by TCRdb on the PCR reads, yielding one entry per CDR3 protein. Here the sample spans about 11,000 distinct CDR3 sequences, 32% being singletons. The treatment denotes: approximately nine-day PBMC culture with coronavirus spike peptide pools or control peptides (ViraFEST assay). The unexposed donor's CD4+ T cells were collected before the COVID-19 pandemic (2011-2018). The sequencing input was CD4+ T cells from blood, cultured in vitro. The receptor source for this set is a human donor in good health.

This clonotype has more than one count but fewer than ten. In nucleotides, the CDR3 is TGCAGTGCTAGAGATCAGAGCTTTCAAGAGACCCAGTACTTC. Translating gives CSARDQSFQETQYF. This chain links TRBV20-1 with TRBJ2-5; D not certain. The V gene's germline CDR1 is DFQATT and CDR2 SNEGSKA (reference sequence). There are 14 residues in the CDR3. The V end was cut by 0 bases, the J end by 2 bases, with 10 bases between.

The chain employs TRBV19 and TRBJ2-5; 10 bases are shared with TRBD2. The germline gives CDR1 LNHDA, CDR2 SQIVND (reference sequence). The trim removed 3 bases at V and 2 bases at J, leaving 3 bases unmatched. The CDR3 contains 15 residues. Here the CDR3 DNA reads TGTGCCAGTAGTATGGTGACTAGCGGGCAAGAGACCCAGTACTTC. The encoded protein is CASSMVTSGQETQYF.

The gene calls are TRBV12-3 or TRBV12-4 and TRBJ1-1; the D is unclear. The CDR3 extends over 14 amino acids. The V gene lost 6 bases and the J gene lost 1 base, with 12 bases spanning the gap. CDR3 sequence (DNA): TGTGCCAGCAGACCCCTAAGAGAGAACACTGAAGCTTTCTTT. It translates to CASRPLRENTEAFF.

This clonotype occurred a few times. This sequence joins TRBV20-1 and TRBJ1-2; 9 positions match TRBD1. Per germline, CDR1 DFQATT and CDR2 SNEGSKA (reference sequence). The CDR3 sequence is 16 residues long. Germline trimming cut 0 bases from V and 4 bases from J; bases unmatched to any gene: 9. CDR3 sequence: CSARDRRTGVSYGYTF. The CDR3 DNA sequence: TGCAGTGCTAGAGATAGGAGGACAGGGGTCTCCTATGGCTACACCTTC.

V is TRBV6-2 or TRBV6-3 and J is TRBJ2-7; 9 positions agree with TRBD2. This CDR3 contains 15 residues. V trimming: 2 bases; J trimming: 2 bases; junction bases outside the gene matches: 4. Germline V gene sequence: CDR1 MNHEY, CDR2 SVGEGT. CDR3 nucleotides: TGTGCCAGCAGTTACGGTCTAGCGGGAACCTACGAGCAGTACTTC. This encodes CASSYGLAGTYEQYF.

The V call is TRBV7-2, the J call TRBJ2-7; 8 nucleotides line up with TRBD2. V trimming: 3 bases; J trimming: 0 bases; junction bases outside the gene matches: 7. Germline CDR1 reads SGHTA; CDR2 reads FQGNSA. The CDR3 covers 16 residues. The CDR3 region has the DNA TGTGCCAGCAGCTTGGCGGGAGGACTCAGCTCCTACGAGCAGTACTTC. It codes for CASSLAGGLSSYEQYF.

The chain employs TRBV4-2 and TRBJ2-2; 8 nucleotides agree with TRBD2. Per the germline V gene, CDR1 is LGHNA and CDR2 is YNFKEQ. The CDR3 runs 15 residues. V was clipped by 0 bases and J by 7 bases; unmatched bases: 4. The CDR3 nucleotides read TGTGCCAGCAGCCAAGAGGCTAGCGGGTACGGGGAGCTGTTTTTT. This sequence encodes CASSQEASGYGELFF.

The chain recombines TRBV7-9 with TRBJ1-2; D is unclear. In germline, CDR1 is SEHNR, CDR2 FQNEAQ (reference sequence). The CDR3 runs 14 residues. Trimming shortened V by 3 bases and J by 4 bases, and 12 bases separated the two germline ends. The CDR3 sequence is CASSLAARSYGYTF. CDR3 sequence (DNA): TGTGCCAGCAGCTTGGCTGCCAGGAGCTATGGCTACACCTTC.

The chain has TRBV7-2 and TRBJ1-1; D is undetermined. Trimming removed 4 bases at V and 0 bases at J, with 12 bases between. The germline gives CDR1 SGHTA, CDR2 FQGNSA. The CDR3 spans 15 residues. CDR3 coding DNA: TGTGCCAGCAGCTCCCCCCCCAGGTTGAACACTGAAGCTTTCTTT. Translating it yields CASSSPPRLNTEAFF.

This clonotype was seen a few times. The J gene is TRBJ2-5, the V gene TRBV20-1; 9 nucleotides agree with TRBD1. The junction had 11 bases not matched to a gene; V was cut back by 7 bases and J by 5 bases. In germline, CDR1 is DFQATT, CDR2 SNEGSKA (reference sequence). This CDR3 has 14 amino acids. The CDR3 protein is CSVSQGQGIETQYF. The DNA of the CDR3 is TGCAGTGTTAGTCAGGGACAGGGTATTGAGACCCAGTACTTC.